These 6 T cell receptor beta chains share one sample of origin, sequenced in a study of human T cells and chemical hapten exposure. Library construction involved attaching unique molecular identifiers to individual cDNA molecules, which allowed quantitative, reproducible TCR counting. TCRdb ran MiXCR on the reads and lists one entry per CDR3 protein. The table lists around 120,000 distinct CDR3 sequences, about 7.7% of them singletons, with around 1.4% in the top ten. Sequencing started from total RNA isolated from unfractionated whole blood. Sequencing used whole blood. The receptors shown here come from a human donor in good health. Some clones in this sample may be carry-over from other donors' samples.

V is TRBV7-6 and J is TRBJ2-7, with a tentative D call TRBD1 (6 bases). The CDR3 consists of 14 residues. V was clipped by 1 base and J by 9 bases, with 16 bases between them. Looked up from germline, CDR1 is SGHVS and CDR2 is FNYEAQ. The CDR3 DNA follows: TGTGCCAGCAGCTTAGGGGGGCCAGGACCGGGGCAGTACTTC. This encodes CASSLGGPGPGQYF.

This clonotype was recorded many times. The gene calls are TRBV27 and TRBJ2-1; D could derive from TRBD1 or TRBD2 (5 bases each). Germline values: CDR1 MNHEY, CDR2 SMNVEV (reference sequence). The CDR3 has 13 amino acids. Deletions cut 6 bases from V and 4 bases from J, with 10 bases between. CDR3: CASSLRGYNEQFF. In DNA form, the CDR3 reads TGTGCCAGCAGCTTGAGGGGATACAATGAGCAGTTCTTC.

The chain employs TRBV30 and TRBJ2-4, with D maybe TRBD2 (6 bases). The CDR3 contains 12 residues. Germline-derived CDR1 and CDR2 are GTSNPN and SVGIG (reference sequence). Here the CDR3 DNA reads TGTGCTTTGGAGGGCCCCAAAAACATTCAGTACTTC. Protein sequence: CALEGPKNIQYF.

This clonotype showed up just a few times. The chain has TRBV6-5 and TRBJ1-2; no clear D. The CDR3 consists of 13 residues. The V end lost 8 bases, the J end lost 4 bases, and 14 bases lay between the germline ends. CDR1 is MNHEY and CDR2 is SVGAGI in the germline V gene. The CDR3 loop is CASQVPGGYGYTF. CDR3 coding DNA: TGTGCCAGCCAAGTCCCAGGTGGCTATGGCTACACCTTC.

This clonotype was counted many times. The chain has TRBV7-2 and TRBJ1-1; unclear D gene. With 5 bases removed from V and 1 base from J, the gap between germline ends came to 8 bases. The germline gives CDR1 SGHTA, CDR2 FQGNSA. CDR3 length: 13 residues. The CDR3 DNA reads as TGTGCCAGCAGCCCCGATTCGAACACTGAAGCTTTCTTT. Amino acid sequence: CASSPDSNTEAFF.

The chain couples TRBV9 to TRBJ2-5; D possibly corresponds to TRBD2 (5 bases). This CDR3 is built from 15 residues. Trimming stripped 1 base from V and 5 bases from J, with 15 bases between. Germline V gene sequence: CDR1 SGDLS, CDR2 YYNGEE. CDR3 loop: CASSVRGKVDETQYF. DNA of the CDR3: TGTGCCAGCAGCGTACGGGGAAAGGTCGATGAGACCCAGTACTTC.